This passage covers 29 T cell receptor beta chains from one sample sequenced in a study of cytomegalovirus exposure and HLA in healthy donors. The PCR used 60 Vbeta and 13 Jbeta primers. Using immunoSEQ multiplex PCR, the repertoire was profiled, and TCRdb retains in-frame clones only, with some absent. The sample has 100,000 to 150,000 clones; roughly 80% are singletons. What was sequenced was PBMCs. All receptors come from a girl aged 2 to 9 in good health and CMV-seronegative.

This rearrangement joins TRBV6-1 to TRBJ1-6; 8 nucleotides line up with TRBD1. With 6 bases clipped from V and 9 bases from J, the junction kept 7 bases outside the gene matches. Per germline, CDR1 MNHNS and CDR2 SASEGT. This CDR3 is built from 14 residues. CDR3 DNA sequence: TGTGCCAGCAGACTAGACAGGGGTGGTTCACCCCTCCACTTT. Its translation: CASRLDRGGSPLHF.

The V and J genes are TRBV6-4 and TRBJ2-1; 14 bases match TRBD2. V dropped 2 bases and J dropped 6; count of bases not matched to a gene: 0. Germline V lookup: CDR1 MRHNA, CDR2 SNTAGT. CDR3 length: 15 residues. CDR3 nucleotide sequence: TGTGCCAGCAGTGACGGGACTAGCGGGGGCAATGAGCAGTTCTTC. Translated: CASSDGTSGGNEQFF.

As for this clone: An end of the junction does not agree with germline; a read error may underlie this. CDR3 in amino acids: CASSFSPGGGGEQFF. CDR3 sequence (DNA): TGTGCTAGCAGCTTTTCTCCGGGCGGGGGTGGTGAGCAGTTCTTC. The V call is TRBV7-7, the J call TRBJ2-1, with 7 bases aligning to TRBD2. Looked up from germline, CDR1 is SSHAT and CDR2 is FNYEAQ (reference sequence). The CDR3 runs to 15 residues.

This clone turned up a few times. The V and J genes are TRBV5-6 and TRBJ2-1; no firm D call. The CDR3 runs 12 residues. Trimming took off 2 bases at V and 10 bases at J, with 10 bases between the two ends. Germline CDR1 and CDR2: SGHDT and YYEEEE. The DNA for the CDR3 is TGTGCCAGCAGCTTAATCGAGAGAGAGCAGTTCTTC. It translates to CASSLIEREQFF.

The chain links TRBV27 to TRBJ2-3; D call uncertain. V was cut by 2 bases and J by 6 bases, with 15 bases left in between. This CDR3 spans 15 amino acids. Germline V gene sequence: CDR1 MNHEY, CDR2 SMNVEV (reference sequence). The CDR3, as DNA: TGTGCCAGCAGTTTAGAGAACCGACTCTCCGATACGCAGTATTTT. Encoded protein: CASSLENRLSDTQYF.

J is TRBJ2-4 and V is TRBV18; 11 bases match TRBD2. CDR3 length equals 17 residues. The trim removed 3 bases at V and 3 bases at J, leaving 7 bases unmatched. CDR1 KGHSH and CDR2 LQKENI come from the germline V gene. The CDR3 is CASSPTSGMVDKNIQYF. The CDR3 bases are TGTGCCAGCTCACCGACTAGCGGGATGGTCGACAAAAACATTCAGTACTTC.

There are a few counts of this clone. The chain couples TRBV27 to TRBJ1-5; possibly TRBD1 for D (5 bases). The CDR3 contains 16 residues. Trimming left V 0 bases short and J 10 bases short, with 19 bases between. Germline CDR1 MNHEY, CDR2 SMNVEV (reference sequence). The CDR3 here is CASSLSADGAISPQHF. In DNA form, the CDR3 reads TGTGCCAGCAGTTTATCTGCAGATGGGGCAATCAGCCCCCAGCATTTT.

The rearrangement joins TRBV2 to TRBJ2-2; D gene unclear. Trimming stripped 3 bases from V and 0 bases from J, with 8 bases between. The CDR3 runs to 15 residues. Per germline, CDR1 SNHLY and CDR2 FYNNEI. CDR3 in amino acids: CASSEERANTGELFF. Here the CDR3 DNA reads TGTGCCAGCAGTGAGGAGAGAGCGAACACCGGGGAGCTGTTTTTT.

Written as DNA, the CDR3 is TGTGCCAGCAACCAACAGGGGGCGAATGGAAACACCATATATTTT. This encodes CASNQQGANGNTIYF. V gene TRBV6-1 combines with J gene TRBJ1-3; TRBD1 matches 9 bases. After removal of 7 bases from V and 3 bases from J, the junction contained 7 bases not matched to a gene. CDR3 length: 15 residues. Germline V gene data show CDR1 as MNHNS and CDR2 as SASEGT.

In its sample, this clone was seen a few times. V and J are TRBV28 and TRBJ2-2; tentative D call: TRBD2 (6 bases). CDR1 MDHEN and CDR2 SYDVKM come from the germline V gene. This CDR3 comprises 15 residues. The V and J ends lost 6 bases and 3 bases respectively, with 14 bases between them. CDR3 in DNA: TGTGCCAGCAGCACCCGGACTACTTACACCGGGGAGCTGTTTTTT. Residues: CASSTRTTYTGELFF.

This clone was counted once. CDR3 sequence: CASSLSIGGTSINEKLFF. The CDR3 DNA reads as TGTGCCAGCAGTTTATCGATAGGAGGGACTTCTATAAATGAAAAACTGTTTTTT. The chain combines TRBV27 with TRBJ1-4; maybe TRBD1 (5 bases). CDR3 length equals 18 residues. Germline V lookup: CDR1 MNHEY, CDR2 SMNVEV (reference sequence). The V gene lost 0 bases and the J gene lost 5 bases, with 19 bases spanning the gap.

This sequence joins TRBV4-1 and TRBJ2-5; D ambiguous. The assigned J gene may be wrong: the sequence end matches TRBJ2-7 better. The CDR3 covers 14 residues. CDR1 is MGHRA and CDR2 is YSYEKL in the germline V gene. The CDR3: CASSQGLGSYEQYF. CDR3 DNA: TGCGCCAGCAGCCAAGGCCTGGGCTCCTACGAGCAGTACTTC.

This clone has only a few counts. The same CDR3 arises from other DNA sequences in this sample as well. The CDR3 nucleotides are TGTGCCAGCAGCCTGGGGACAGGGAATGAAAAACTGTTTTTT. Translation: CASSLGTGNEKLFF. This chain connects TRBV7-6 to TRBJ1-4; 9 nucleotides align to TRBD1. Trimming removed 5 bases from V and 5 bases from J; junction bases left unmatched: 3. Germline V gene sequence: CDR1 SGHVS, CDR2 FNYEAQ. The CDR3 covers 14 residues.

V and J are TRBV29-1 and TRBJ2-5, with unresolved D. V gave up 4 bases and J gave up 7 bases, with 13 bases separating them. The CDR3 is made up of 12 amino acids. Looked up from germline, CDR1 is SQVTM and CDR2 is ANQGSEA. For the CDR3, the DNA is TGCAGCGTTGTCCAGGTCGGCGCGACCCAGTACTTC. This sequence encodes CSVVQVGATQYF.

The chain employs TRBV21-1 and TRBJ1-1. TRBV21-1 is reported as a pseudogene. This CDR3 has 16 amino acids. This CDR3 reads CASSKGEGKMNTEAFF. CDR3 nucleotide sequence: TGTGCCAGCAGCAAAGGGGAGGGGAAAATGAACACTGAAGCTTTCTTT.

This chain uses TRBV5-1 with TRBJ2-1, with no clear D. From germline, CDR1 is SGHRS and CDR2 YFSETQ. Trimming took 0 bases from V and 8 from J, leaving 15 bases between them. The CDR3 has 15 residues. DNA for the CDR3: TGCGCCAGCAGCTTGGACTTTCATATGGTCGATGAGCAGTTCTTC. Amino acids: CASSLDFHMVDEQFF. The full variable domain, its missing parts supplied by reference TRBV5-1 and TRBJ2-1, is KAGVTQTPRYLIKTRGQQVTLSCSPISGHRSVSWYQQTPGQGLQFLFEYFSETQRNKGNFPGRFSGRQFSNSRSEMNVSTLELGDSALYLCASSLDFHMVDEQFFGPGTRLTVL.

CDR3 nucleotide sequence: TGTGCCAGTTGGTCGGGGAACTATGGCTACACCTTC. This sequence encodes CASWSGNYGYTF. V gene TRBV27 combines with J gene TRBJ1-2; D is uncertain. Trimming pared 9 bases from V and 2 bases from J, leaving 10 bases between. This CDR3 is built from 12 residues. Germline V gives CDR1 MNHEY, CDR2 SMNVEV (reference sequence).

This clone was observed once. V is TRBV30 and J is TRBJ2-7; tentatively, D is TRBD1 (5 bases). Trimming removed 5 bases at V and 4 bases at J, with 15 bases between. Germline CDR1 and CDR2: GTSNPN and SVGIG (reference sequence). The CDR3 totals 13 residues. This chain's CDR3 is CAWVGRASYEQYF. The CDR3 DNA reads TGTGCCTGGGTTGGCAGGGCAAGTTACGAGCAGTACTTC.

J is TRBJ2-5 and V is TRBV28, with 8 bases identical to TRBD1. Germline V gene sequence: CDR1 MDHEN, CDR2 SYDVKM. Trimming took 5 bases from V and 5 from J; bases not matched to a gene: 13. This CDR3 contains 16 residues. DNA for the CDR3: TGTGCCAGCAGTCCACATCAGGGGGCGTTAGTGGAGACCCAGTACTTC. The encoded protein is CASSPHQGALVETQYF.

The chain employs TRBV27 and TRBJ2-7; D is unclear. This CDR3 has 9 amino acids. The germline CDR1 and CDR2 sequences are MNHEY and SMNVEV (reference sequence). The ends were cut back, 8 bases at V and 5 bases at J, with 4 bases in the middle. Here the CDR3 reads CASFDEQYF. In DNA form, the CDR3 reads TGTGCCAGCTTCGACGAGCAGTACTTC.

This rearrangement joins TRBV6-8 to TRBJ2-3, with TRBD2 identical over 9 bases. Losses at the gene ends were 5 bases for V and 4 bases for J; bases not matched to a gene: 22. The CDR3 extends over 20 amino acids. Germline values: CDR1 MNHGY, CDR2 SAAAGT. In DNA form, the CDR3 reads TGTGCCAGCAGTCCACCGGGCGGCGCGGGGGGGCTTCGGCTTGCAGATACGCAGTATTTT. Its translation is CASSPPGGAGGLRLADTQYF.

Only a few counts were recorded for this clone. The V and J genes are TRBV12-5 and TRBJ1-3, with D uncertain. The CDR3 runs to 16 residues. Germline CDR1 reads LGHNT; CDR2 reads FRNRAP. The germline V and J ends were trimmed by 1 base and 0 bases, with 10 bases remaining between them. The CDR3 nucleotides read TGTGCTAGTGGTTTGGCCGCGGCGAGCTCTGGAAACACCATATATTTT. Translating it yields CASGLAAASSGNTIYF. Looking up the rest from reference TRBV12-5 and TRBJ1-3 gives the full variable domain: DARVTQTPRHKVTEMGQEVTMRCQPILGHNTVFWYRQTMMQGLELLAYFRNRAPLDDSGMPKDRFSAEMPDATLATLKIQPSEPRDSAVYFCASGLAAASSGNTIYFGEGSWLTVV.

The chain joins TRBV29-1 to TRBJ2-5; 9 nucleotides align to TRBD1. V shed 5 bases and J 5 bases; nucleotides not matched to a gene: 12. Germline CDR1 is SQVTM and CDR2 is ANQGSEA. The CDR3 runs to 15 residues. The CDR3 DNA is TGCAGCGTTAAGTGGTGGGACAGGGATCGGGAGACCCAGTACTTC. Amino acids: CSVKWWDRDRETQYF.

This clone was seen only a few times. This chain uses TRBV9 with TRBJ1-4; 11 positions match TRBD1. The trim removed 2 bases at V and 2 bases at J, leaving 5 bases unmatched. The CDR3 loop spans 17 amino acids. Germline V gives CDR1 SGDLS, CDR2 YYNGEE. This CDR3 reads CASSVGTGGRTNEKLFF. CDR3 bases: TGTGCCAGCAGCGTCGGGACAGGGGGGAGGACTAATGAAAAACTGTTTTTT.

This chain uses TRBV7-9 with TRBJ2-1, with 10 bases lining up with TRBD2. This CDR3 is built from 15 residues. Germline V gives CDR1 SEHNR, CDR2 FQNEAQ (reference sequence). Trimming cost V 5 bases and J 8 bases; bases outside gene matches: 9. The DNA for the CDR3 is TGTGCCAGCAGCCCCGAGCGGGAGGGCCTCCATGAGCAGTTCTTC. This sequence encodes CASSPEREGLHEQFF.

Only a few counts were recorded for this clone. The chain is built from TRBV6-6 and TRBJ2-1, with 7 bases that match TRBD1. CDR1 and CDR2 (germline): MNHNY, SVGAGI (reference sequence). This CDR3 region has 12 residues. J gave up 7 bases and V 5 bases, and 2 bases lay outside the gene matches. Written as DNA, the CDR3 is TGTGCCAGCAGTGCCAGGGGGAATGAGCAGTTCTTC. Its translation is CASSARGNEQFF.

The V gene is TRBV19, the J gene TRBJ2-7; 7 positions match TRBD1. From germline, CDR1 is LNHDA and CDR2 SQIVND (reference sequence). J was trimmed by 3 bases and V by 4 bases; bases with no gene match: 3. This CDR3 region has 13 residues. For the CDR3, the DNA is TGTGCCAGTAGTAGGGCAGGGGGCTACGAGCAGTACTTC. Translation: CASSRAGGYEQYF.

The V call is TRBV28, the J call TRBJ1-6; D is perhaps TRBD1 (6 bases). V lost 5 bases, J lost 6 bases, and 14 bases lay in between. This CDR3 comprises 15 residues. Germline V gives CDR1 MDHEN, CDR2 SYDVKM. This CDR3 is CASSVGGALNSPLHF. DNA for the CDR3: TGTGCCAGCAGTGTAGGGGGGGCTCTTAATTCACCCCTCCACTTT.

The V and J genes are TRBV10-2 and TRBJ2-2; D call uncertain. The CDR3 consists of 15 residues. CDR1 WSHSY and CDR2 SAAADI come from the germline V gene. V was trimmed by 3 bases and J by 6 bases, leaving 14 bases between them. The CDR3 reads CASSESPAEAGELFF. CDR3 sequence (DNA): TGCGCCAGCAGTGAATCGCCAGCTGAGGCCGGGGAGCTGTTTTTT.